In this sample, the clone carrying this T cell receptor beta chain turned up many times. Its antigen is currently unknown. This sample was taken from a study of early T cells in non-severe SARS-CoV-2 infection. Study in general: Sequencing of bulk RNA from unsorted whole blood was done, without chain pairing. Study-level findings and limits: Database matching using VDJdb favored anti-spike CD8 responses, with private and CD4 specificities left missing.

The germline V gene has CDR1 SQVTM and CDR2 ANQGSEA. The CDR3 totals 14 residues. V dropped 0 bases and J dropped 6; count of bases not matched to a gene: 7. Individually, cDNA molecules had unique molecular identifiers attached to them. One entry per CDR3 protein results from TCRdb running MiXCR on the 5' RACE reads. The sample carries approximately 70,000 distinct CDR3 sequences, around 11% recorded once. The V and J genes are TRBV29-1 and TRBJ2-7, with 8 bases identical to TRBD1. This receptor was obtained from an adult who was a healthcare worker with PCR-confirmed SARS-CoV-2 infection or an uninfected control (not recorded which). The specimen was whole blood. As DNA, the CDR3 is TGCAGCGTTGAAGAGAATGGACAGGGAGTCGAGCAGTACTTC. It encodes CSVEENGQGVEQYF.